These 11 T cell receptor beta chains were sequenced from one sample in a study of the immune and genomic landscape of osteosarcoma. TCRdb's table, derived via immunoSEQ multiplex PCR, lists solely in-frame clones and lacks some. The data show about 1,000 clones, about three fifths seen once. The sample consisted of tumor tissue from a local recurrence in the femur. The receptors here all came from a man between 70 and 80 years old with osteosarcoma.

The chain links TRBV12-5 to TRBJ1-2; 8 bases are a match to TRBD1. Unmatched junction bases numbered 10, after V lost 0 bases and J lost 4 bases. CDR1 and CDR2 from the germline V gene are LGHNT and FRNRAP. There are 17 residues in the CDR3. In DNA, the CDR3 is TGTGCTAGTGGTTTGGTACCAACAGGGGGAAACGTCTATGGCTACACCTTC. Translation: CASGLVPTGGNVYGYTF.

This clone was seen a handful of times. The chain couples TRBV30 to TRBJ1-3; D ambiguous. The germline gives CDR1 GTSNPN, CDR2 SVGIG (reference sequence). This CDR3 has 16 residues. V was pared by 2 bases and J by 7 bases, with 21 bases between. This CDR3 is CAWSPIARVQENTIYF. The CDR3 DNA reads as TGTGCCTGGAGTCCGATTGCAAGGGTCCAGGAGAACACCATATATTTT.

V and J are TRBV10-3 and TRBJ1-5; D ambiguous. The V gene lost 5 bases and the J gene lost 3 bases, with 11 bases spanning the gap. The CDR3 length is 14 residues. Germline CDR1 reads ENHRY; CDR2 reads SYGVKD. CDR3 nucleotide sequence: TGTGCCATCAGTCCAAACCCCCTCAATCAGCCCCAGCATTTT. Amino acid sequence: CAISPNPLNQPQHF.

V usage is TRBV15 and J usage is TRBJ1-4; possibly TRBD1 for D (6 bases). The CDR3 is made up of 12 amino acids. Trimming removed 4 bases at V and 8 bases at J, with 8 bases between. Germline values: CDR1 LNHNV, CDR2 YYDKDF (reference sequence). Here the CDR3 DNA reads TGTGCCACCAGCATGGGGGGCGAAAAACTGTTTTTT. Protein: CATSMGGEKLFF.

This chain connects TRBV4-2 to TRBJ2-3; D gene unclear. CDR3 length: 16 residues. Germline V gene lookup returns CDR1 LGHNA and CDR2 YNFKEQ. The V gene lost 1 base and the J gene lost 1 base, with 12 bases spanning the gap. In DNA, the CDR3 is TGTGCCAGCAGCCAAGGGCGCAACCTTGGCACAGATACGCAGTATTTT. Amino acids: CASSQGRNLGTDTQYF.

The chain links TRBV5-1 to TRBJ2-5, with 7 bases identical to TRBD2. The CDR3 runs to 14 residues. Germline loops: CDR1 SGHRS, CDR2 YFSETQ. Losses at the gene ends were 4 bases for V and 2 bases for J; bases not matched to a gene: 5. The chain's CDR3 is CASSEGLLQETQYF. The CDR3 DNA follows: TGCGCCAGCAGCGAGGGACTACTTCAAGAGACCCAGTACTTC.

The chain couples TRBV10-3 to TRBJ2-5; D not resolved. The CDR3 length is 11 residues. Deletions cut 3 bases from V and 5 bases from J, with 4 bases between. The germline V gene encodes CDR1 ENHRY and CDR2 SYGVKD. The CDR3 sequence: CAISDGETQYF. In DNA, the CDR3 is TGTGCCATCAGTGACGGTGAGACCCAGTACTTC.

The chain is built from TRBV7-9 and TRBJ1-2, with a tentative D call TRBD1 (6 bases). The V end was cut by 5 bases, the J end by 4 bases, with 14 bases between. This CDR3 comprises 14 residues. Germline CDR1 SEHNR, CDR2 FQNEAQ (reference sequence). CDR3 nucleotides: TGTGCCAGCAGCCTGGGGGCCAGAGGCTATGGCTACACCTTC. It yields the protein CASSLGARGYGYTF.

This chain uses TRBV11-3 with TRBJ2-3; 8 bases line up with TRBD2. The CDR3 is made up of 15 amino acids. The V gene's germline CDR1 is SGHNT and CDR2 YENEEA. V shed 1 base, J shed 1 base, and the junction held 1 base outside the gene matches. DNA for the CDR3: TGTGCCAGCAGCTTAGCCGGGGGGGGCACAGATACGCAGTATTTT. Protein: CASSLAGGGTDTQYF.

This clone was observed a few times. Here the CDR3 reads CASFGREKLFF. The CDR3 coding sequence is TGTGCCAGTTTCGGGAGGGAAAAACTGTTTTTT. The rearrangement uses TRBV6-1 and TRBJ1-4; D gene ambiguous. V shed 9 bases and J shed 8 bases, with 10 bases lying between them. Germline assignment: CDR1 MNHNS and CDR2 SASEGT. There are 11 residues in the CDR3.

The V gene is TRBV6-5, the J gene TRBJ2-7; D ambiguous. Trimming stripped 4 bases from V and 3 bases from J, with 13 bases between. This CDR3 spans 14 amino acids. The V gene's germline CDR1 is MNHEY and CDR2 SVGAGI. The CDR3 sequence: CASSSVNRNYEQYF. In DNA, the CDR3 is TGTGCCAGCAGTTCCGTGAACCGGAACTACGAGCAGTACTTC.